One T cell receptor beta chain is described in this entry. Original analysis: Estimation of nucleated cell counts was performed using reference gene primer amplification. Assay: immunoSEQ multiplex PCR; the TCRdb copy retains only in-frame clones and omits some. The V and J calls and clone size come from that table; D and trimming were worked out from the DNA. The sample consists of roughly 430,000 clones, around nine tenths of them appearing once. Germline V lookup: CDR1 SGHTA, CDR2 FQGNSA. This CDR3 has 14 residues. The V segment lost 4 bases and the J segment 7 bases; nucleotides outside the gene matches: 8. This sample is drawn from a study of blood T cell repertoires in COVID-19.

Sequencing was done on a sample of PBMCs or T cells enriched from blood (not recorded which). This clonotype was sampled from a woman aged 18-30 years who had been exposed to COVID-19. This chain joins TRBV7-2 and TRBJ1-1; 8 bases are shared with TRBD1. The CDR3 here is CASSSQGGVIEAFF. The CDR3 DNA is TGTGCCAGCAGCTCACAGGGGGGAGTTATTGAAGCTTTCTTT.